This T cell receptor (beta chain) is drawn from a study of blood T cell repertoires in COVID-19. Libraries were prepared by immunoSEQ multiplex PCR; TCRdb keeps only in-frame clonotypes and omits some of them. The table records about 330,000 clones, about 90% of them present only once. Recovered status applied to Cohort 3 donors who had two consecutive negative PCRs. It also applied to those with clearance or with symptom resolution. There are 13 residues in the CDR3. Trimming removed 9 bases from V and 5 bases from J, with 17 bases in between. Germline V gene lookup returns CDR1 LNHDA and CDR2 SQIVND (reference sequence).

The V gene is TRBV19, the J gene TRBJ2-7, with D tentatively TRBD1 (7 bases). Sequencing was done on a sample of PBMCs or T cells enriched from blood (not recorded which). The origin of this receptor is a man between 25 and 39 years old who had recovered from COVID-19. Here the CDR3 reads CASQVEGADEQYF. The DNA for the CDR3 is TGTGCCAGCCAAGTGGAGGGGGCGGACGAGCAGTACTTC. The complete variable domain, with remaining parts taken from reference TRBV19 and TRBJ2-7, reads DGGITQSPKYLFRKEGQNVTLSCEQNLNHDAMYWYRQDPGQGLRLIYYSQIVNDFQKGDIAEGYSVSREKKESFPLTVTSAQKNPTAFYLCASQVEGADEQYFGPGTRLTVT.